A selection of T cell receptor beta chains follows, all from one sample in a study of shared clonotypes between healthy human individuals. Assay used: immunoSEQ multiplex PCR; TCRdb lists only in-frame clones, some missing. This table holds about 580,000 clones, 95% to 98% found once. Material for sequencing was naive CD8+ T cells sorted from blood. Receptor source: a man aged 30-40 years in good health. Both conserved end residues are trimmed from each CDR3. The order of the fields is V gene, J gene, CDR3 protein.

TRBV7-9,TRBJ1-5,ASSLLPSNQPQH
TRBV20-1,TRBJ2-1,SASMDNEQF
TRBV29-1,TRBJ2-1,SVGRASSYNEQF
TRBV7-9,TRBJ2-1,ASSGPNEQF
TRBV7-9,TRBJ1-3,ASSSSRGQGLSGNTIY
TRBV29-1,TRBJ1-3,SVYKQGVSGNTIY
TRBV30,TRBJ1-5,AWSTGVGNQPQH
TRBV23-1,TRBJ2-1,ASSRGRGKNEQF
TRBV5-1,TRBJ2-7,ASSSWSTPKHTYEQY
TRBV10-2,TRBJ2-1,ASSVGASSFNEQF
TRBV4-3,TRBJ2-2,ASSQGEGNTGELF
TRBV4-1,TRBJ2-2,ASSQDWANTGELF
TRBV27,TRBJ1-2,ASSVGGDGYGYT
TRBV18,TRBJ2-5,ASSPGTSGNQETQY
TRBV5-1,TRBJ2-1,ASSRGNEQF
TRBV7-2,TRBJ1-5,ASSPGVAYSNQPQH
TRBV7-2,TRBJ2-1,ASSLTSYNEQF
TRBV11-2,TRBJ1-4,ASSLKGRANEKLF
TRBV7-9,TRBJ2-2,ASSSISGTGTGELF
TRBV6-5,TRBJ1-2,ASLWGNGYT
TRBV6-5,TRBJ1-1,ASSPVSGEAF
TRBV10-1,TRBJ2-2,ASSEMTSGNTGELF
TRBV11-2,TRBJ2-7,ASSFLDSLSYEQY
TRBV30,TRBJ2-3,AWSETSGRAYKDTQY
TRBV11-2,TRBJ2-2,ASSHTGGLNGELF
TRBV9,TRBJ2-1,ASSVGDEREDPYNEQF
TRBV9,TRBJ2-7,ASSVAGLSGTTLDEQY
TRBV2,TRBJ2-7,ASSTGTRTYEQY
TRBV27,TRBJ2-7,ASRSAGGGNEQY
TRBV13,TRBJ1-1,ASSEYGTSAF
TRBV10-3,TRBJ2-7,AIRDTEGLAGAYEQY
TRBV7-7,TRBJ2-5,ASSLDEGSDAETQY
TRBV12-2,TRBJ2-7,ASRPPGEREGDEQY
TRBV7-2,TRBJ2-7,ASSPPPGQTYEQY
TRBV7-9,TRBJ1-3,ASSLVDAGNTIY
TRBV7-9,TRBJ2-7,ASSPGTPYEQY
TRBV18,TRBJ2-1,ASSPGGHEQF
TRBV18,TRBJ1-1,ASSPTGGAFKVNTEAF
TRBV7-9,TRBJ2-2,ASSLQAGANTGELF
TRBV9,TRBJ2-1,ASSENSGEQF
TRBV29-1,TRBJ2-5,SVGTEQGVKETQY
TRBV28,TRBJ2-1,ASGDRVYNEQF
TRBV4-3,TRBJ2-1,ASSPPGRTLGNEQF
TRBV9,TRBJ2-1,ASSPAAGGRNEQF
TRBV5-1,TRBJ2-1,ASSLEAYNEQF
TRBV5-1,TRBJ2-1,ASGVRGSYNEQF
TRBV2,TRBJ2-7,ASNRLGSSYEQY
TRBV5-1,TRBJ2-2,ASSDGTGRDGELF
TRBV14,TRBJ1-1,ASRDRQGTEAF
TRBV6-5,TRBJ2-7,ASHETAFGEQY
TRBV28,TRBJ2-7,ASSNLGRYQPNEQY
TRBV7-9,TRBJ2-7,ASSLGINYEQY
TRBV7-9,TRBJ2-5,ASSFRGAQETQY